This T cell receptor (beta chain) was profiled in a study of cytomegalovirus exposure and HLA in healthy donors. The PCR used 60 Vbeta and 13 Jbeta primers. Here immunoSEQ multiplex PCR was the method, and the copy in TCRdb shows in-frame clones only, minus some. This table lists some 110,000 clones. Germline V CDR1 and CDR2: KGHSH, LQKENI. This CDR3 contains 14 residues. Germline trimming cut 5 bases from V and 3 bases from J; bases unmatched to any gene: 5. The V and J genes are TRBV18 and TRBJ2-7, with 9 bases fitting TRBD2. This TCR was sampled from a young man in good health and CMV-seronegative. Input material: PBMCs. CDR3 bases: TGTGCCAGCTCAGAGGTAGCGGGGGACTACGAGCAGTACTTC. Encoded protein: CASSEVAGDYEQYF.